This T cell receptor beta chain derives from a study of T-cell reconstitution after alpha-beta-depleted transplantation in children. Molecular barcoding with unique molecular identifiers was used for the TCRbeta library. A single record per CDR3 protein comes from TCRdb applying MiXCR to the PCR reads. The repertoire includes about 230,000 distinct CDR3 sequences, approximately 9.9% of them detected once, and 5.1% sits in the top ten. With 4 bases clipped from V and 2 bases from J, the junction kept 2 bases outside the gene matches. The CDR3 length is 13 residues. Germline V gene data show CDR1 as SQVTM and CDR2 as ANQGSEA. This clonotype was seen ten or more times.

The specimen was PBMCs from the stem cell graft donor, collected from the stem cell graft. This sequence was found in a human donor who donated a stem cell graft to a child with SCID. V is TRBV29-1 and J is TRBJ2-3; TRBD2 matches 8 bases. The CDR3 reads CSVGGGPTDTQYF. CDR3 in DNA: TGCAGCGTTGGCGGGGGGCCCACAGATACGCAGTATTTT.